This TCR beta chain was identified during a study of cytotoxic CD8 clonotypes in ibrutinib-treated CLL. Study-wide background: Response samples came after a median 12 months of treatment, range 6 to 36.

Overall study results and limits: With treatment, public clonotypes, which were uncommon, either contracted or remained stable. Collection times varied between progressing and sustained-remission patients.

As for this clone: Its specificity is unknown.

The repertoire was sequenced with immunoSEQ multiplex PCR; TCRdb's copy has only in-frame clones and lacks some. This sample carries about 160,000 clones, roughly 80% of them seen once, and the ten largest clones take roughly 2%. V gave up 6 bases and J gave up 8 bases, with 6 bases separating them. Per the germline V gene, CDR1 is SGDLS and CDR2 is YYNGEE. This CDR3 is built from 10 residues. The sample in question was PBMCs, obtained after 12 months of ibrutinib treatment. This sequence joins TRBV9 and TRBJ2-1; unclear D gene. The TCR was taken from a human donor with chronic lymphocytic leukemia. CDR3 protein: CASTDYEQFF. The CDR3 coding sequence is TGTGCCAGCACCGACTATGAGCAGTTCTTC.